These T cell receptor beta chains were read from a single sample in a study of blood T cell repertoires in COVID-19. Data came from immunoSEQ multiplex PCR; TCRdb stores just in-frame clones and leaves some out. The sample includes 150,000 to 170,000 clones, 85% of them seen just once. Specimen: peripheral blood. These receptors all stem from a woman aged 55-75 years with COVID-19, enrolled during active disease. The CDR3 runs from the conserved cysteine through the conserved F or W. The order of the fields is V gene, clone size, CDR3 protein. Clone size, where shown, is once, few, many, or a class for clones that have expanded.

TRBV5-1 | - | CASSRGTGGNYGYTF
TRBV10-3 | - | CAISEEMNTEAFF
TRBV2 | - | CASGTVYNEQFF
TRBV12-5 | - | CASRWREGTDTQYF
TRBV9 | few | CASSVDPSVEQFF
TRBV5-1 | - | CASSLSPGQNNSPLHF
TRBV7-8 | - | CASSSWTEMTEAFF
TRBV5-1 | - | CASSLDSYSNQPQHF
TRBV3-1/TRBV3-2 | - | CASRDGFEGSPLHF
TRBV5-8 | - | CASSFKREFLGTDTQYF
TRBV18 | - | CASSLWQGINQPQHF
TRBV3-1/TRBV3-2 | - | CASSQDTGYGYTF
TRBV12-3/TRBV12-4 | - | CASSWTGSQPQHF
TRBV6-5 | - | CASSLDRNTGELFF
TRBV3-1/TRBV3-2 | - | CASSQGIGQRHSF